One T cell receptor (beta chain) is described in this entry. Its antigen remains unknown. These data belong to a study of breast tumors, draining lymph nodes, adjacent tissues. MiXCR, run by TCRdb on the multiplex PCR reads, gives a single entry per CDR3 protein. Here the sample spans 13,000 to 15,000 distinct CDR3 sequences, around 50% being singletons. The CDR3 has 13 amino acids. With 4 bases removed from V and 5 bases from J, the gap between germline ends came to 12 bases. Germline-derived CDR1 and CDR2 are SGDLS and YYNGEE. Findings and caveats of the study: Most tumor T cells seemingly derive from lymph node, then expand in tumor. Compared with basal-like, luminal-like tumors shared significantly more repertoire with nontumor tissue. Data only fit, rather than demonstrated, lymph node origin of most tumor T cells.

The source of this sequence is a female donor with breast cancer. Some clones in this sample may be carry-over from other donors' samples. Sequencing was done on a sample of tumor-adjacent breast tissue. V gene TRBV9 combines with J gene TRBJ2-5; tentative D call: TRBD2 (5 bases). This CDR3 is CASSLSGMETQYF. CDR3 DNA sequence: TGTGCCAGCAGCCTCTCGGGGATGGAGACCCAGTACTTC.